A selection of T cell receptor beta chains follows, all from one sample in a study of cytotoxic CD8 clonotypes in ibrutinib-treated CLL. Data came from immunoSEQ multiplex PCR; TCRdb stores just in-frame clones and leaves some out. The sample shows 65,000 to 90,000 clones, less than 85% of them seen only once. The sequenced sample was PBMCs, obtained after 24 months of ibrutinib treatment. The receptors originated from a human donor with chronic lymphocytic leukemia. CDR3s include the opening cysteine and the closing phenylalanine or tryptophan. A D gene is named only where the DNA matches it firmly. Some rows have no size entry. The others give once, few or many, or a class for an expanded clone.

abundance	v_gene	d_gene	j_gene	CDR3aa	CDR3nt
-	TRBV7-2	-	TRBJ1-1	CASSLAIGWGTEAFF	TGTGCCAGCAGCTTAGCCATTGGGTGGGGTACTGAAGCTTTCTTT
medium-sized	TRBV12-5	-	TRBJ2-1	CASGFESYNEQFF	TGTGCTAGTGGTTTCGAGTCGTACAATGAGCAGTTCTTC
-	TRBV28	-	TRBJ2-7	CASRAGTLPYEQYF	TGTGCCAGCAGAGCAGGGACCCTCCCCTACGAGCAGTACTTC
-	TRBV11-2	TRBD1	TRBJ1-5	CASSLGQGTQPQHF	TGTGCCAGCAGCTTGGGACAGGGGACACAGCCCCAGCATTTT
-	TRBV6-5	-	TRBJ1-1	CASKGVGNTEAFF	TGTGCCAGCAAGGGCGTCGGAAACACTGAAGCTTTCTTT
-	TRBV30	-	TRBJ2-7	CAWRSLGTSRPGEQYF	TGTGCCTGGAGGTCCTTAGGGACCAGCAGACCGGGGGAGCAGTACTTC
-	TRBV7-3	-	TRBJ2-7	CASSLSGQFYYEQYF	TGTGCCAGCAGCTTAAGTGGACAGTTTTACTACGAGCAGTACTTC
-	TRBV28	-	TRBJ2-1	CASRGFSYNEQFF	TGTGCCAGCAGGGGTTTTTCCTACAATGAGCAGTTCTTC
-	TRBV7-2	-	TRBJ2-5	CASSPNEETQYF	TGTGCCAGCAGCCCGAACGAAGAGACCCAGTACTTC
-	TRBV23-1	TRBD1	TRBJ2-7	CASSQLGQGEQYF	TGCGCCAGCAGTCAATTGGGACAGGGGGAACAGTACTTC
-	TRBV28	-	TRBJ2-7	CASGRAYEQYF	TGTGCCAGCGGGAGAGCATACGAGCAGTACTTC
-	TRBV7-6	-	TRBJ2-7	CASSLVPGLNEQYF	TGTGCCAGCAGCTTAGTTCCAGGGTTGAACGAGCAGTACTTC
-	TRBV10-1	TRBD2	TRBJ2-1	CASSSIIAGNNEQFF	TGCGCCAGCAGTTCAATAATAGCGGGAAACAATGAGCAGTTCTTC
-	TRBV7-6	-	TRBJ1-5	CASSLAPATADSNQPQHF	TGTGCCAGCAGCTTAGCTCCTGCCACGGCGGATAGCAATCAGCCCCAGCATTTT
-	TRBV11-2	-	TRBJ2-3	CASSLGANPSTDTQYF	TGTGCCAGCAGCTTAGGGGCTAACCCTAGCACAGATACGCAGTATTTT
few	TRBV7-9	-	TRBJ2-5	CASSPGQVWETQYF	TGTGCCAGCAGCCCAGGGCAGGTGTGGGAGACCCAGTACTTC
-	TRBV18	TRBD2	TRBJ2-7	CASSPREGLYEQYF	TGTGCCAGCTCACCACGGGAGGGCCTCTACGAGCAGTACTTC
-	TRBV5-8	-	TRBJ1-2	CASSIVYGYTF	TGTGCCAGCAGCATCGTTTATGGCTACACCTTC
-	TRBV27	TRBD2	TRBJ2-3	CASSLLGTSGRGDTQYF	TGTGCCAGCAGTTTATTGGGGACTAGCGGGAGAGGAGATACGCAGTATTTT
-	TRBV7-2	-	TRBJ1-4	CASSPWDGAEKLFF	TGTGCCAGCAGCCCCTGGGACGGGGCTGAAAAACTGTTTTTT
-	TRBV18	-	TRBJ2-1	CASSPPTTASYNEQFF	TGTGCCAGCTCACCACCGACTACAGCCTCCTACAATGAGCAGTTCTTC
-	TRBV5-5	TRBD1	TRBJ1-2	CASSLAPRQGDNYGYTF	TGTGCCAGCAGCTTAGCGCCAAGACAGGGGGATAACTATGGCTACACCTTC
-	TRBV6-1	-	TRBJ2-1	CAGGNSDEQFF	TGTGCCGGCGGTAATAGCGATGAGCAGTTCTTC
-	TRBV5-3	TRBD2	TRBJ2-3	CARSFGLAGGRRTDTQYF	TGTGCCAGAAGCTTTGGACTAGCGGGAGGGCGGAGAACAGATACGCAGTATTTT
once	TRBV10-3	-	TRBJ2-5	CAISEIMIETQYF	TGTGCCATCAGTGAAATAATGATAGAGACCCAGTACTTC
-	TRBV2	-	TRBJ2-2	CARQVGGELFF	TGTGCCAGACAGGTGGGCGGGGAGCTGTTTTTT
-	TRBV15	TRBD1	TRBJ2-7	CATSESRQGFYEQYF	TGTGCCACCAGCGAGAGCCGACAGGGGTTTTACGAGCAGTACTTC
-	TRBV30	-	TRBJ1-1	CAWSVSTGYTEAFF	TGTGCCTGGAGTGTATCTACAGGGTACACTGAAGCTTTCTTT
-	TRBV7-2	TRBD2	TRBJ2-5	CASSLWGRVSETQYF	TGTGCCAGCAGCTTATGGGGGAGGGTATCCGAGACCCAGTACTTC
few	TRBV15	-	TRBJ2-5	CATTRLTAQETQYF	TGTGCCACCACCCGGCTGACAGCCCAAGAGACCCAGTACTTC
-	TRBV5-4	TRBD1	TRBJ2-1	CASSLDRGNYNEQFF	TGTGCCAGCAGCTTGGACAGGGGAAACTACAATGAGCAGTTCTTC
-	TRBV28	-	TRBJ2-7	CASRGQGPPYEQYF	TGTGCCAGCAGGGGGCAGGGACCTCCCTACGAGCAGTACTTC
-	TRBV18	-	TRBJ2-3	CASSVGSTDTQYF	TGTGCCAGCTCAGTGGGATCCACAGATACGCAGTATTTT
-	TRBV11-2	-	TRBJ2-7	CASSPGFSSYEQYF	TGTGCCAGCAGCCCCGGGTTTAGCTCCTACGAGCAGTACTTC
-	TRBV7-2	-	TRBJ2-1	CASSLRSRGDPKFF	TGTGCCAGCAGCTTAAGGTCGCGGGGAGATCCTAAGTTCTTC
-	TRBV19	-	TRBJ2-3	CASSLNRVADTQYF	TGTGCCAGTAGCCTTAACAGGGTTGCAGATACGCAGTATTTT
-	TRBV2	TRBD2	TRBJ2-3	CASSEAGGPWGLAGTDTQYF	TGTGCCAGCAGTGAAGCGGGTGGGCCCTGGGGACTAGCGGGAACAGATACGCAGTATTTT
few	TRBV27	TRBD1	TRBJ2-7	CASRSVDRPYEQYF	TGTGCCAGCAGGAGTGTGGACAGGCCCTACGAGCAGTACTTC
-	TRBV2	TRBD1	TRBJ2-1	CASSAGDREDEQFF	TGTGCCAGCAGCGCAGGGGACAGGGAGGATGAGCAGTTCTTC
once	TRBV5-4	-	TRBJ2-2	CASSQIGRNTGELFF	TGTGCCAGCAGCCAAATAGGACGGAACACCGGGGAGCTGTTTTTT
-	TRBV20-1	-	TRBJ1-5	CSARGDQPQHF	TGCAGTGCTAGAGGAGATCAGCCCCAGCATTTT
-	TRBV14	-	TRBJ2-1	CASSQDQTAQYNEQFF	TGTGCCAGCAGCCAAGATCAGACTGCCCAGTACAATGAGCAGTTCTTC
-	TRBV7-9	TRBD1	TRBJ2-4	CASSRQGINKNIQYF	TGTGCCAGCAGCCGACAGGGAATAAACAAAAACATTCAGTACTTC
-	TRBV19	-	TRBJ1-5	CASGNRFNQPQHF	TGTGCCTCCGGAAACAGATTCAATCAGCCCCAGCATTTT
-	TRBV30	-	TRBJ2-1	CAWSPELYNEQFF	TGTGCCTGGAGTCCGGAGTTGTACAATGAGCAGTTCTTC
once	TRBV9	TRBD2	TRBJ2-7	CASSVAIGTSGSEQYF	TGTGCCAGCAGCGTAGCGATAGGGACTAGCGGGTCCGAGCAGTACTTC
once	TRBV4-1	-	TRBJ1-2	CASSQEGQATRPYTF	TGCGCCAGCAGCCAAGAGGGGCAGGCGACCCGACCCTACACCTTC
-	TRBV7-3	-	TRBJ2-3	CASSLTGGLDTQYF	TGTGCCAGCAGCTTAACTGGCGGACTGGATACGCAGTATTTT
-	TRBV2	TRBD2	TRBJ2-7	CASSSTSGGYEQYF	TGTGCCAGCAGCTCGACTAGCGGAGGCTACGAGCAGTACTTC
-	TRBV6-5	-	TRBJ2-7	CASSYSLGSEQYF	TGTGCCAGCAGTTACTCATTGGGTTCCGAGCAGTACTTC
-	TRBV19	-	TRBJ1-5	CASSNPGLGEGGNQPQHF	TGTGCCAGTAGTAATCCGGGACTCGGGGAGGGAGGCAATCAGCCCCAGCATTTT
-	TRBV30	TRBD1	TRBJ2-7	CAWRPDRGLPLTYEQYF	TGTGCCTGGAGGCCCGACAGGGGGCTCCCCCTGACCTACGAGCAGTACTTC
-	TRBV10-3	TRBD1	TRBJ1-2	CAISEDRAFGYTF	TGTGCCATCAGCGAGGACAGGGCTTTTGGCTACACCTTC
-	TRBV5-1	TRBD2	TRBJ2-3	CASSPGTSKADTQYF	TGCGCCAGCAGCCCAGGGACTAGCAAGGCAGATACGCAGTATTTT